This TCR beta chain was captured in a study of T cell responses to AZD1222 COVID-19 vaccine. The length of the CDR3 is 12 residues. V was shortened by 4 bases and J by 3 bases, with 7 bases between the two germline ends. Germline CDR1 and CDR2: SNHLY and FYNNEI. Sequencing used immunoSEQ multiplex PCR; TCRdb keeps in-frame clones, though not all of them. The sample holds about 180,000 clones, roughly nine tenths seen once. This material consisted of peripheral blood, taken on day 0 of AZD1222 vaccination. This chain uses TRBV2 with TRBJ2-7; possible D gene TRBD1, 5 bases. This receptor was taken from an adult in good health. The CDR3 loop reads CASSAQGYEQYV. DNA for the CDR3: TGTGCCAGCAGTGCCCAGGGCTACGAGCAGTACGTC.